Listed below are T cell receptor beta chains from one sample, sequenced in a study of beta chain features in type 1 diabetes. Libraries were prepared by immunoSEQ multiplex PCR; TCRdb keeps only in-frame clonotypes and omits some of them. The table lists 130,000 to 150,000 clones, about 13% of them singletons. The sequenced material came from central memory CD4+ T cells from blood. The receptors originated from a young man with type 1 diabetes. The CDR3 runs from the conserved cysteine through the conserved F or W. The order of the fields is J gene, D gene, V gene, clone size, CDR3 protein, CDR3 DNA. A D gene is named only where the DNA matches it firmly. Clone size is not always given. Where it is, it says once, few, many or a class for expanded clones.

TRBJ2-7,NA,TRBV9,few,CASSVVEGSEQYF,TGTGCCAGCAGCGTAGTGGAAGGGAGTGAGCAGTACTTC
TRBJ1-2,NA,TRBV11-2,NA,CASSLVGQDRGYTF,TGTGCCAGCAGCTTAGTTGGTCAGGATAGGGGCTACACCTTC
TRBJ1-4,NA,TRBV5-1,NA,CASSFGLFF,TGCGCCAGCAGCTTTGGACTGTTTTTT
TRBJ1-2,NA,TRBV30,NA,CAWSVGGGYTF,TGTGCCTGGAGTGTTGGTGGTGGCTACACCTTC
TRBJ2-7,NA,TRBV2,few,CASSTDILIYEQYF,TGTGCCAGCAGCACGGACATCCTGATATACGAGCAGTACTTC
TRBJ1-4,NA,TRBV19,few,CASSDAQGNEKLFF,TGTGCCAGTAGCGACGCTCAGGGTAATGAAAAACTGTTTTTT
TRBJ2-7,TRBD2,TRBV7-2,NA,CASSLAGTRPEQYF,TGTGCCAGCAGCTTAGCCGGGACTAGGCCCGAGCAGTACTTC
TRBJ1-6,NA,TRBV14,NA,CASSRRQEALYKSPLHF,TGTGCCAGCAGCCGTCGACAGGAGGCTCTATATAAATCACCCCTCCACTTT
TRBJ1-4,TRBD1,TRBV7-2,few,CASSATQGGKLFF,TGTGCCAGCAGCGCGACTCAGGGGGGGAAACTGTTTTTT
TRBJ2-7,NA,TRBV19,NA,CASSIFENYEQYF,TGTGCCAGTAGTATATTCGAAAACTACGAGCAGTACTTC
TRBJ1-1,TRBD1,TRBV30,few,CAWGQGATEAFF,TGTGCCTGGGGACAGGGGGCAACTGAAGCTTTCTTT
TRBJ2-6,TRBD1,TRBV7-6,NA,CASTRGQGVNVLTF,TGTGCCAGCACCCGGGGACAGGGGGTTAACGTCCTGACTTTC
TRBJ2-5,NA,TRBV7-6,few,CASSLPQGWETQYF,TGTGCCAGCAGCCTCCCACAGGGCTGGGAGACCCAGTACTTC
TRBJ1-2,NA,TRBV5-1,few,CASSMLAGTTYGYTF,TGCGCCAGCAGCATGCTTGCCGGGACAACTTATGGCTACACCTTC
TRBJ2-7,NA,TRBV4-2,few,CASSQGVWNEQYF,TGTGCCAGCAGCCAAGGTGTTTGGAACGAGCAGTACTTC
TRBJ2-5,TRBD1,TRBV28,NA,CASSSGQEETQYF,TGTGCCAGCAGCTCGGGACAGGAAGAAACCCAGTACTTC
TRBJ2-1,NA,TRBV5-1,NA,CASSQGEPRSYNEQFF,TGCGCCAGCAGCCAAGGTGAACCACGCTCCTACAATGAGCAGTTCTTC
TRBJ2-1,TRBD2,TRBV5-1,few,CASSYGTSGSEQFF,TGCGCCAGCAGCTACGGGACTAGCGGGAGTGAGCAGTTCTTC
TRBJ2-4,NA,TRBV7-8,NA,CASSPGEVDNIQYF,TGTGCCAGCAGCCCCGGAGAGGTGGACAACATTCAGTACTTC
TRBJ2-2,NA,TRBV7-3,NA,CASSWCQGGKCGELFF,TGTGCCAGCAGCTGGTGTCAGGGAGGAAAGTGCGGGGAGCTGTTTTTT
TRBJ2-7,NA,TRBV28,few,CASSFQGIGYEQYF,TGTGCCAGCAGTTTCCAGGGAATCGGCTACGAGCAGTACTTC
TRBJ2-7,NA,TRBV5-1,few,CASSLDAGRGYEQYF,TGCGCCAGCAGCTTGGATGCGGGCAGAGGGTACGAGCAGTACTTC